These T cell receptor beta chains were read from a single sample in a study of T cell changes during pregnancy in multiple sclerosis. Only in-frame clones appear in the TCRdb table, and some are missing; sequencing was by immunoSEQ multiplex PCR. The data show about 53,000 clones, with 90% seen just once and around 3.3% held by the top ten. The specimen comprised CD8+ T cells from peripheral blood mononuclear cells, sampled before pregnancy. These receptor sequences come from a female donor with multiple sclerosis, enrolled in a pregnancy study. The CDR3 runs from the conserved cysteine through the conserved F or W. The D gene is left open where the match is weak. Size tells how often a clone was seen (once, few, many) or the class of an expanded clone, and some rows leave it out.

>.|TRBV18|TRBJ1-1|.|13
TGTGCCAGCTCAGCCCAGGTGAACACTGAAGCTTTCTTT
CASSAQVNTEAFF
>.|TRBV5-4|TRBJ1-1|.|12
TGTGCCAGCAGCTTGTTCCCATCCGAAGCTTTCTTT
CASSLFPSEAFF
>TRBD2|TRBV7-2|TRBJ2-1|.|18
TGTGCCAGCAGCTTAGTAGGGAGACTAGCGGGGGAGTACAATGAGCAGTTCTTC
CASSLVGRLAGEYNEQFF
>TRBD1|TRBV4-2|TRBJ2-7|.|17
TGTGCCAGCAGCCAAGGGGACCGGGACAGGGGATTAGACGAGCAGTACTTC
CASSQGDRDRGLDEQYF
>.|TRBV7-2|TRBJ2-7|.|12
TGTGCCAGCAGCTTAGGGGGCGTCGAGCAGTACTTC
CASSLGGVEQYF
>TRBD1|TRBV5-4|TRBJ2-7|.|14
TGTGCCAGCAGCTCCTCGGGACAGGGCTCCGAGCAGTACTTC
CASSSSGQGSEQYF
>TRBD2|TRBV4-3|TRBJ2-1|few|16
TGCGCCAGCAGCCAAGAGGGCGGGGGGACCTACAATGAGCAGTTCTTC
CASSQEGGGTYNEQFF
>.|TRBV7-7|TRBJ1-4|.|14
TGTGCCAGCAGCCTCGGAGGCCAGTCGCAAAAACTGTTTTTT
CASSLGGQSQKLFF
>.|TRBV4-2|TRBJ1-2|medium-sized|15
TGTGCCAGCAGCCAAACGCCGAGACAGAGTTATGGCTACACCTTC
CASSQTPRQSYGYTF
>.|TRBV10-3|TRBJ1-4|.|13
TGTGCCATCTTCTCTGCAACTAATGAAAAACTGTTTTTT
CAIFSATNEKLFF
>.|TRBV10-3|TRBJ2-1|.|11
TGTGCCATCAGTGAGTCGAGCGTAAGGCTCTTC
CAISESSVRLF
>TRBD1|TRBV5-6|TRBJ2-3|.|14
TGTGCCAGCAGCCCGGGACAGGGGTCAGATACGCAGTATTTT
CASSPGQGSDTQYF
>TRBD2|TRBV19|TRBJ2-1|.|14
TGTGCCAGTAGGGTTTCCGGGACTAGCAATGAGCAGTTCTTC
CASRVSGTSNEQFF
>.|TRBV7-3|TRBJ2-7|.|15
TGTGCCAGCAGCCCCTGGGCAGGGGCCCTCGGCGAGCAGTACTTC
CASSPWAGALGEQYF
>.|TRBV2|TRBJ2-3|.|11
TGTGCCGGAGGGGCGGGGGATACGCAGTATTTT
CAGGAGDTQYF
>.|TRBV4-3|TRBJ2-1|.|13
TGCGCCAGCAGCCAAGTAGGAGGTCGTGAGCAGTTCTTC
CASSQVGGREQFF